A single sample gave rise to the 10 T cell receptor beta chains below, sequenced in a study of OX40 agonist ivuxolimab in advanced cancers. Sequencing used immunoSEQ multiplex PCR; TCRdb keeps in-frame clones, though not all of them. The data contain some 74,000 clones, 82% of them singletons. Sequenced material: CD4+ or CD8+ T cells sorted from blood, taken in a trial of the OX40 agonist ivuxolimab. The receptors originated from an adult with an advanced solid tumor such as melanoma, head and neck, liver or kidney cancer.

The CDR3 bases are TGTGCCAGTTCCCCCCTCCCGCAAGACACTGAAGCTTTCTTT. This encodes CASSPLPQDTEAFF. This chain joins TRBV19 and TRBJ1-1; D remains unclear. Germline CDR1 LNHDA, CDR2 SQIVND (reference sequence). V was cut by 8 bases and J by 3 bases, with 16 bases left in between. The CDR3 is made up of 14 amino acids.

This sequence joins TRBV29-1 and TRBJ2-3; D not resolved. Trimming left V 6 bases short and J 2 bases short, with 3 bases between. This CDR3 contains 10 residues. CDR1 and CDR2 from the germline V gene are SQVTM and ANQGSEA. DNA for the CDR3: TGCAGCGTGGACACAGATACGCAGTATTTT. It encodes CSVDTDTQYF.

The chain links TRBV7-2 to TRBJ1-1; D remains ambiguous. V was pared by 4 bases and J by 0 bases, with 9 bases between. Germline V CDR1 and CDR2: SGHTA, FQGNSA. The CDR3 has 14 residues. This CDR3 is CASSSSVMNTEAFF. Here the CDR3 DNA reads TGTGCCAGCAGCTCGTCGGTTATGAACACTGAAGCTTTCTTT. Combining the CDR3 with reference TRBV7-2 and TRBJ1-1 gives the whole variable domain GAGVSQSPSNKVTEKGKDVELRCDPISGHTALYWYRQSLGQGLEFLIYFQGNSAPDKSGLPSDRFSAERTGGSVSTLTIQRTQQEDSAVYLCASSSSVMNTEAFFGQGTRLTVV.

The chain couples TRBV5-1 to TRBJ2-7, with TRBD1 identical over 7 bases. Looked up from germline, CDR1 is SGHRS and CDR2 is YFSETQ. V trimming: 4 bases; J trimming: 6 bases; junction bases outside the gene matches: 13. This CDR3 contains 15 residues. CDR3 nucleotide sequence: TGCGCCAGCAGCCCCGCCCGGGACAGCAAGTTCGAGCAGTACTTC. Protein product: CASSPARDSKFEQYF.

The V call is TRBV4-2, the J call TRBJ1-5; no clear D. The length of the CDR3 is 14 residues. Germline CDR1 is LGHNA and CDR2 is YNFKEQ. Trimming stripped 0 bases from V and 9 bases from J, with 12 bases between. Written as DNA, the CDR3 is TGTGCCAGCAGCCAAGATGCAGGTGATCGGCCCCAGCATTTT. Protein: CASSQDAGDRPQHF.

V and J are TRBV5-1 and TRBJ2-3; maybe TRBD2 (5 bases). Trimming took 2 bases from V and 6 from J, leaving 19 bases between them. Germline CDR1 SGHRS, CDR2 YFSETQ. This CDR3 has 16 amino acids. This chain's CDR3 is CASSFGWTGGGDTQYF. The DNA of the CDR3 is TGCGCCAGCAGCTTTGGGTGGACTGGAGGTGGGGATACGCAGTATTTT.

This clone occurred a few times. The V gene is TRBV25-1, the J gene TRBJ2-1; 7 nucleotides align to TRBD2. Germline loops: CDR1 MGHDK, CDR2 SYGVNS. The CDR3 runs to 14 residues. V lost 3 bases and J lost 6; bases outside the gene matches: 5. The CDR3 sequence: CASSEWEGPNEQFF. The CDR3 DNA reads TGTGCCAGCAGTGAGTGGGAGGGACCCAATGAGCAGTTCTTC.

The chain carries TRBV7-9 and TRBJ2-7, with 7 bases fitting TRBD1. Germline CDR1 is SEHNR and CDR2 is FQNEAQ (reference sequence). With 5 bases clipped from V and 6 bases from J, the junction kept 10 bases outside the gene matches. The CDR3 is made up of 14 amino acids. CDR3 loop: CASSPRGGAGEQYF. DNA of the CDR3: TGTGCCAGCAGCCCACGAGGGGGCGCGGGCGAGCAGTACTTC.

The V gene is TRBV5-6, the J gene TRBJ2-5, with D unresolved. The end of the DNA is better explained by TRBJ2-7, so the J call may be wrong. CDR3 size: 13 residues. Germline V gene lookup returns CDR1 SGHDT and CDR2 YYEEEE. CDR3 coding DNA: TGTGCCAGCAGCTTGTCGGGTGCCTACGAGCAGTACTTC. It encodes CASSLSGAYEQYF.

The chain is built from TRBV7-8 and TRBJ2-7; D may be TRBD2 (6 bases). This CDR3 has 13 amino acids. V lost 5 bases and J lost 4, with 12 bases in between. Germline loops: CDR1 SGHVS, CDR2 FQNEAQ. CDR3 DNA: TGTGCCAGCAGCCCCGGGGAGGTGTACGAGCAGTACTTC. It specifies CASSPGEVYEQYF.